Listed below are T cell receptor beta chains from one sample, sequenced in a study of blood T cell repertoires in COVID-19. Method: immunoSEQ multiplex PCR; TCRdb's copy keeps in-frame clones and lacks some. The repertoire includes around 230,000 clones, 86% of them detected once, and under 14% sits in the top ten. What was sequenced was peripheral blood. The receptors were sampled from a man over 45 with COVID-19, enrolled during active disease. Each CDR3 is given with its conserved first and last residue. A D gene is named only where the DNA matches it firmly. Clone sizes are given selectively: once, few, many, or a class where the clone is expanded.

V gene	J gene	D gene	clone size	CDR3 length	CDR3 protein	CDR3 DNA
TRBV18	TRBJ2-7	NA	NA	13	CASSPGGVYEQYF	TGTGCCAGCTCACCAGGGGGCGTTTACGAGCAGTACTTC
TRBV5-4	TRBJ1-2	NA	NA	16	CASSSTAGISFYGYTF	TGTGCCAGCAGCTCCACCGCAGGGATTTCCTTCTATGGCTACACCTTC
TRBV6-5	TRBJ2-5	TRBD1	NA	15	CASTLGGTGGETQYF	TGTGCCAGCACACTAGGGGGGACAGGCGGAGAGACCCAGTACTTC
TRBV19	TRBJ2-2	NA	NA	17	CASSITWTAANTGELFF	TGTGCCAGTAGTATCACCTGGACAGCCGCGAACACCGGGGAGCTGTTTTTT
TRBV5-1	TRBJ2-2	TRBD1	NA	14	CASSLTGVTGELFF	TGCGCCAGCAGCTTGACAGGGGTGACCGGGGAGCTGTTTTTT
TRBV27	TRBJ2-1	TRBD2	NA	15	CASSLLAGANNEQFF	TGTGCCAGCAGTTTATTAGCGGGGGCAAACAATGAGCAGTTCTTC
TRBV28	TRBJ1-6	NA	few	14	CASNSPPRGSPLHF	TGTGCCAGCAATTCACCCCCTAGAGGTTCACCCCTCCACTTT
TRBV27	TRBJ2-7	TRBD2	NA	15	CASSLLAGGPNEQYF	TGTGCCAGCAGTCTCCTAGCGGGGGGGCCTAACGAGCAGTACTTC
TRBV12-3/TRBV12-4	TRBJ2-5	NA	once	12	CASSFREETQYF	TGTGCCAGCAGTTTTAGGGAGGAGACCCAGTACTTC
TRBV3-1/TRBV3-2	TRBJ1-6	NA	NA	13	CASSQVRDSPLHF	TGTGCCAGCAGCCAAGTTCGGGATTCACCCCTCCACTTT
TRBV7-9	TRBJ2-2	NA	NA	14	CASSLASYTGELFF	TGTGCCAGCAGCTTAGCTAGTTACACCGGGGAGCTGTTTTTT
TRBV18	TRBJ1-1	NA	NA	13	CASSPSGNTEAFF	TGTGCCAGCTCACCTTCAGGTAACACTGAAGCTTTCTTT
TRBV18	TRBJ1-3	NA	NA	15	CASSREESSGNTIYF	TGTGCCAGCTCACGCGAAGAGTCCTCTGGAAACACCATATATTTT